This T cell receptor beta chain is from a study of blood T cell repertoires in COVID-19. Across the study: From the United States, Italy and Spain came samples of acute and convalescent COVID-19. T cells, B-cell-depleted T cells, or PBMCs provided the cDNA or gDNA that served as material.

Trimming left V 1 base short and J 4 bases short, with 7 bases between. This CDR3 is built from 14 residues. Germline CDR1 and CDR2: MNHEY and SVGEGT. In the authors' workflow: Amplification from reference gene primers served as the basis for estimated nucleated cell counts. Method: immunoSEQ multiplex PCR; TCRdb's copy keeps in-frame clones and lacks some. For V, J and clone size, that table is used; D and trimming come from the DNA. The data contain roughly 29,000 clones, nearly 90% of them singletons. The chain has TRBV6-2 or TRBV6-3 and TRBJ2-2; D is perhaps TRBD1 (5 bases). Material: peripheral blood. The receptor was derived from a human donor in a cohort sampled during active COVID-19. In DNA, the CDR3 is TGTGCCAGCAGTTACTTAGGGGTCACCGGGGAGCTGTTTTTT. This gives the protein CASSYLGVTGELFF.